A selection of T cell receptor beta chains follows, all from one sample in a study of T cell repertoires in cytomegalovirus infection. MiXCR, applied by TCRdb to the reads, yields one record per CDR3 protein. Altogether roughly 90,000 distinct CDR3 sequences are present, 25% to 35% being singletons, with the ten largest covering about three quarters. These receptors have no known antigen. This sample comprised CD8+ T cells from cultured PBMCs, obtained from culture after CMV antigen stimulation. The receptor set was obtained from a human donor in good health (CMV status not recorded). Some clones in this sample may be carry-over from other donors' samples. Both conserved end residues are part of each CDR3. Fields, in order: V gene, D gene, J gene, clone size, CDR3 protein, CDR3 DNA. A D gene is named only where the DNA matches it firmly. Rows give clone size only sometimes, using once, few, many, or a class for an expanded clone.

>TRBV10-3|TRBD1|TRBJ2-5|NA
CAISEPATGGKEETQYF
TGTGCCATCAGTGAGCCGGCGACAGGGGGGAAAGAAGAGACCCAGTACTTC
>TRBV7-6|NA|TRBJ1-6|many
CASSSGEVSYNSPLHF
TGTGCCAGCAGCTCAGGGGAGGTCAGCTATAATTCACCCCTCCACTTT
>TRBV4-1|TRBD2|TRBJ2-7|NA
CASSQALLPSGGPRSSYEQYF
TGCGCCAGCAGCCAAGCGCTCCTCCCAAGCGGGGGCCCCCGGAGCTCCTACGAGCAGTACTTC
>TRBV24-1|NA|TRBJ1-1|many
CATSDVNDGTEAFF
TGTGCCACCAGTGATGTGAATGATGGGACTGAAGCTTTCTTT
>TRBV7-9|NA|TRBJ2-2|few
CASRGYNSANTGELFF
TGTGCCAGCAGGGGCTACAACAGTGCGAACACCGGGGAGCTGTTTTTT
>TRBV7-9|TRBD1|TRBJ1-1|few
CASGVTGQGVAEAFF
TGTGCCAGCGGAGTAACCGGACAGGGAGTGGCTGAAGCTTTCTTT
>TRBV20-1|TRBD2|TRBJ2-1|few
CSADGKAGAFNEQFF
TGCAGTGCTGACGGGAAAGCGGGGGCCTTCAATGAGCAGTTCTTC
>TRBV7-8|NA|TRBJ2-7|NA
CASSPPIRGSYEQYF
TGTGCCAGCAGCCCTCCGATTCGGGGCTCCTACGAGCAGTACTTC
>TRBV20-1|TRBD2|TRBJ2-1|NA
CSVVAGAPPRNEQFF
TGCAGTGTTGTAGCGGGGGCCCCACCGCGGAATGAGCAGTTCTTC
>TRBV6-5|NA|TRBJ2-2|few
CASSYFNGELFF
TGTGCCAGCAGTTACTTTAACGGGGAGCTGTTTTTT
>TRBV28|NA|TRBJ1-5|NA
CASSFTRWGDQPQHF
TGTGCCAGCAGTTTTACCCGGTGGGGGGATCAGCCCCAGCATTTT
>TRBV19|NA|TRBJ1-5|few
CASTPGLGHQPQHF
TGTGCCAGTACCCCGGGCCTTGGGCATCAGCCCCAGCATTTT
>TRBV11-2|NA|TRBJ2-7|many
CASSLDPNTYEQYF
TGTGCCAGCAGCTTAGATCCAAATACCTACGAGCAGTACTTC
>TRBV6-5|NA|TRBJ1-2|NA
CASSYGGGGYTF
TGTGCCAGCAGTTACGGGGGTGGGGGCTACACCTTC
>TRBV7-8|NA|TRBJ1-1|few
CASSFSASEAFF
TGTGCCAGCAGCTTTTCAGCGTCTGAAGCTTTCTTT
>TRBV28|NA|TRBJ2-2|many
CASTPFANTGELFF
TGTGCCAGCACCCCATTCGCGAACACCGGGGAGCTGTTTTTT
>TRBV7-2|NA|TRBJ2-7|many
CASSFLGTAGNEQYF
TGTGCCAGCAGCTTTCTCGGGACAGCGGGTAACGAGCAGTACTTC
>TRBV28|TRBD1|TRBJ1-5|NA
CASSAGGPNQPQHF
TGTGCCAGCAGTGCAGGGGGCCCCAATCAGCCCCAGCATTTT
>TRBV7-1|NA|TRBJ2-2|NA
CASTPLGASRTGELFF
TGTGCCAGCACCCCTCTCGGGGCCTCGCGCACCGGGGAGCTGTTTTTT
>TRBV7-9|NA|TRBJ2-7|few
CASSESLGSPAWYF
TGTGCCAGCAGCGAGAGTTTGGGGTCCCCAGCCTGGTACTTC
>TRBV4-2|NA|TRBJ1-6|few
CASSQDTDRLNSPLHF
TGTGCCAGCAGCCAAGATACGGACAGACTTAATTCACCCCTCCACTTT
>TRBV7-6|NA|TRBJ1-2|few
CASSLRDGSNYGYTF
TGTGCCAGCAGCTTAAGGGACGGTTCCAACTATGGCTACACCTTC
>TRBV15|NA|TRBJ1-6|NA
CATSREPGGPGSLHF
TGTGCCACCAGCAGAGAACCGGGGGGGCCTGGGTCCCTCCACTTT
>TRBV7-2|NA|TRBJ2-1|many
CASSYGGGIYNEQFF
TGTGCCAGCAGCTATGGGGGCGGAATATACAATGAGCAGTTCTTC
>TRBV19|NA|TRBJ1-5|few
CASTQSNQPQHF
TGTGCCAGTACGCAGTCCAATCAGCCCCAGCATTTT
>TRBV7-6|TRBD2|TRBJ2-3|NA
CASSPTSGALDTQYF
TGTGCCAGCAGCCCCACTAGCGGGGCATTAGATACGCAGTATTTT
>TRBV7-8|TRBD1|TRBJ2-1|few
CASSQGTEVEQFF
TGTGCCAGCAGCCAAGGGACAGAAGTTGAGCAGTTCTTC
>TRBV20-1|TRBD1|TRBJ1-5|NA
CSARDGNRGGNQPQHF
TGCAGTGCTAGAGATGGGAACAGGGGTGGCAATCAGCCCCAGCATTTT
>TRBV27|NA|TRBJ2-1|NA
CASSSFLDRSYNEQFF
TGTGCCAGCAGTTCGTTCCTAGACCGCTCCTACAATGAGCAGTTCTTC